Shown below are 32 T cell receptor beta chains from a single sample sequenced in a study of tumor-infiltrating lymphocytes in localized non-small cell lung cancer. This table comes from immunoSEQ multiplex PCR, and its TCRdb copy is limited to in-frame clones, with some not included. The sample lists roughly 6,400 clones; 71% were seen once. The material sequenced was uninvolved lung tissue not adjacent to the tumor. The receptors stem from a human donor with non-small cell lung cancer.

This chain links TRBV5-5 with TRBJ2-4; possible D gene TRBD2, 5 bases. Trimming took 4 bases from V and 8 from J, leaving 19 bases between them. The CDR3 runs 15 residues. Germline V CDR1 and CDR2: SGHKS, YYEKEE (reference sequence). Written as DNA, the CDR3 is TGTGCCAGCAGCGGAGGCCGGGTGGGCTCGGACATTCAGTACTTC. Translated, it gives CASSGGRVGSDIQYF. Using reference TRBV5-5 and TRBJ2-4 for the parts outside the CDR3, the full variable domain is DAGVTQSPTHLIKTRGQQVTLRCSPISGHKSVSWYQQVLGQGPQFIFQYYEKEERGRGNFPDRFSARQFPNYSSELNVNALLLGDSALYLCASSGGRVGSDIQYFGAGTRLSVL.

V gene TRBV27 combines with J gene TRBJ1-4, with unresolved D. Between the trimmed V and J ends, which lost 8 bases and 4 bases, there was a span of 8 bases. The CDR3 loop spans 12 amino acids. Germline V lookup: CDR1 MNHEY, CDR2 SMNVEV (reference sequence). DNA for the CDR3: TGTGCCAGCGCTCAAAGTAATGAAAAACTGTTTTTT. Protein: CASAQSNEKLFF.

This chain uses TRBV19 with TRBJ2-1; 15 bases fit TRBD2. Germline CDR1 and CDR2: LNHDA and SQIVND (reference sequence). CDR3 size: 19 residues. V gave up 0 bases and J gave up 2 bases; unmatched junction bases: 5. The CDR3 DNA reads as TGTGCCAGTAGTATAGACGGACTAGCGGGGGGGCCGGCCTACAATGAGCAGTTCTTC. Translating it yields CASSIDGLAGGPAYNEQFF. The complete variable domain, with remaining parts taken from reference TRBV19 and TRBJ2-1, reads DGGITQSPKYLFRKEGQNVTLSCEQNLNHDAMYWYRQDPGQGLRLIYYSQIVNDFQKGDIAEGYSVSREKKESFPLTVTSAQKNPTAFYLCASSIDGLAGGPAYNEQFFGPGTRLTVL.

The chain uses TRBV7-9 and TRBJ2-4; 9 bases are shared with TRBD2. J lost 8 bases, V lost 4 bases, and 9 bases had no gene match. Germline assignment: CDR1 SEHNR and CDR2 FQNEAQ (reference sequence). The CDR3 is 15 residues long. The CDR3 is CASSSQAGGWDIQYF. The CDR3 DNA sequence: TGTGCCAGCAGCTCACAAGCGGGGGGTTGGGACATTCAGTACTTC.

The V gene is TRBV11-2, the J gene TRBJ2-7, with D perhaps given as TRBD1 or TRBD2 (5 bases each). The CDR3 totals 15 residues. Trimming left V 6 bases short and J 3 bases short, with 18 bases between. Germline V gene sequence: CDR1 SGHAT, CDR2 FQNNGV. CDR3 sequence: CASSSAAGSGYEQYF. DNA of the CDR3: TGTGCCAGCAGTTCGGCGGCAGGGAGTGGCTACGAGCAGTACTTC. Full variable domain (missing parts from reference TRBV11-2 and TRBJ2-7): EAGVAQSPRYKIIEKRQSVAFWCNPISGHATLYWYQQILGQGPKLLIQFQNNGVVDDSQLPKDRFSAERLKGVDSTLKIQPAKLEDSAVYLCASSSAAGSGYEQYFGPGTRLTVT.

The chain has TRBV6-4 and TRBJ1-5, with D tentatively TRBD1 (5 bases). The CDR3 runs to 13 residues. The V gene's germline CDR1 is MRHNA and CDR2 SNTAGT. Between the trimmed V and J ends, which lost 5 bases and 6 bases, there was a span of 11 bases. CDR3 residues: CASSSQDGQPQHF. The CDR3 nucleotides read TGTGCCAGCAGTTCACAGGACGGTCAGCCCCAGCATTTT.

The chain combines TRBV20-1 with TRBJ1-4; no clear D gene. V lost 7 bases to trimming and J lost 5 bases, with 8 bases between them. Germline CDR1 DFQATT, CDR2 SNEGSKA (reference sequence). This CDR3 is built from 11 residues. CDR3 amino acids: CSVIVNEKLFF. In DNA, the CDR3 is TGCAGTGTGATCGTAAATGAAAAACTGTTTTTT.

This chain connects TRBV7-9 to TRBJ2-5, with 7 bases matching TRBD1. J lost 4 bases, V lost 4 bases, and 3 bases had no gene match. The CDR3 is 13 residues long. CDR1 and CDR2 (germline): SEHNR, FQNEAQ (reference sequence). Written as DNA, the CDR3 is TGTGCCAGCAGCTCGACAGGGAGAGAGACCCAGTACTTC. Encoded protein: CASSSTGRETQYF.

This clone was picked up a small number of times. The V gene is TRBV7-8, the J gene TRBJ2-3; weak D call: TRBD1 (6 bases). V was clipped by 5 bases and J by 0 bases, with 15 bases between them. This CDR3 is built from 16 residues. Germline CDR1 is SGHVS and CDR2 is FQNEAQ. This CDR3 is CASSPRDIPSTDTQYF. CDR3 DNA: TGTGCCAGCAGCCCACGGGACATCCCTAGCACAGATACGCAGTATTTT.

This clone was counted only a few times. This CDR3 is CASSHKSGTGGASAEQYF. In nucleotides, the CDR3 is TGTGCCAGCAGCCACAAATCCGGGACAGGGGGCGCATCAGCCGAGCAGTACTTC. The chain recombines TRBV14 with TRBJ2-7; 12 positions match TRBD1. The CDR3 extends over 18 amino acids. The germline gives CDR1 SGHDN, CDR2 FVKESK. J gave up 6 bases and V 3 bases, and 15 bases lay outside the gene matches. The full variable domain, completed using reference TRBV14 and TRBJ2-7, is EAGVTQFPSHSVIEKGQTVTLRCDPISGHDNLYWYRRVMGKEIKFLLHFVKESKQDESGMPNNRFLAERTGGTYSTLKVQPAELEDSGVYFCASSHKSGTGGASAEQYFGPGTRLTVT.

This clone occurred a few times. J is TRBJ2-3 and V is TRBV29-1, with 10 bases matching TRBD2. CDR1 and CDR2 (germline): SQVTM, ANQGSEA. V shed 6 bases and J 4 bases; nucleotides not matched to a gene: 13. CDR3 size: 16 residues. For the CDR3, the DNA is TGCAGCGTCCTCGGTGAAGCGGGAGGGCCTGCAGATACGCAGTATTTT. It codes for CSVLGEAGGPADTQYF.

This chain uses TRBV11-3 with TRBJ1-1; D might be TRBD1 (5 bases). CDR1 and CDR2 (germline): SGHNT, YENEEA. V lost 4 bases, J lost 3 bases, and 9 bases lay in between. The CDR3 runs to 13 residues. CDR3 residues: CASSSTEDTEAFF. DNA of the CDR3: TGTGCCAGCAGCTCGACAGAGGACACTGAAGCTTTCTTT.

The chain employs TRBV5-1 and TRBJ1-3; TRBD1 is a possible D gene (5 bases). Trimming removed 0 bases at V and 1 base at J, with 8 bases between. This CDR3 has 15 amino acids. Germline V gives CDR1 SGHRS, CDR2 YFSETQ. The CDR3 bases are TGCGCCAGCAGCTTGGAGGGGAATTCTGGAAACACCATATATTTT. It specifies CASSLEGNSGNTIYF.

This clone was seen only a few times. The gene calls are TRBV28 and TRBJ2-5; D is undetermined. Germline V lookup: CDR1 MDHEN, CDR2 SYDVKM. The ends were cut back, 4 bases at V and 4 bases at J, with 10 bases in the middle. The CDR3 runs to 13 residues. The CDR3 is CASSYRAGETQYF. DNA of the CDR3: TGTGCCAGCAGTTACCGGGCTGGAGAGACCCAGTACTTC.

Concerning this clone itself: The same CDR3 arises from other DNA sequences in this sample as well. The V call is TRBV15, the J call TRBJ1-4; 10 bases align to TRBD1. This CDR3 is built from 14 residues. V lost 3 bases, J lost 8 bases, and 3 bases stayed unmatched. Germline V CDR1 and CDR2: LNHNV, YYDKDF (reference sequence). The CDR3 bases are TGTGCCACCAGCAGGGGACAGGGGAACGAAAAACTGTTTTTT. It codes for CATSRGQGNEKLFF.

The rearrangement joins TRBV7-8 to TRBJ1-1; D may be TRBD1 (6 bases). Germline V gives CDR1 SGHVS, CDR2 FQNEAQ. Trimming removed 1 base from V and 0 bases from J, with 18 bases in between. This CDR3 contains 18 residues. CDR3 coding DNA: TGTGCCAGCAGCTTAGTCGGGGGCGGGGGACCGATGAACACTGAAGCTTTCTTT. Its translation: CASSLVGGGGPMNTEAFF.

In this sample, this clone turned up a few times. The chain carries TRBV6-6 and TRBJ2-4; D perhaps matches TRBD1 (6 bases). Trimming cost V 6 bases and J 1 base, with 10 bases left between them. Germline CDR1 MNHNY, CDR2 SVGAGI (reference sequence). This CDR3 spans 14 amino acids. The CDR3 is CASRFGQAKNIQYF. The CDR3 DNA reads TGTGCCAGCAGATTTGGACAGGCCAAAAACATTCAGTACTTC.

The CDR3 here is CASSLAGASGGYEQYF. In nucleotides, the CDR3 is TGTGCCAGCAGCTTGGCCGGGGCTAGCGGAGGCTACGAGCAGTACTTC. The rearrangement uses TRBV5-4 and TRBJ2-7; 7 nucleotides line up with TRBD2. With V trimmed by 0 bases and J by 3 bases, 9 bases remained unmatched. The CDR3 totals 16 residues. CDR1 is SGHNT, CDR2 YYREEE, per germline (reference sequence).

The J gene is TRBJ2-6, the V gene TRBV19; D assignment may be TRBD1 or TRBD2 (5 bases each). This CDR3 has 17 amino acids. Trimming removed 5 bases at V and 0 bases at J, with 14 bases between. Germline CDR1 reads LNHDA; CDR2 reads SQIVND (reference sequence). CDR3 in amino acids: CASSGWDRNSGANVLTF. The CDR3 nucleotides are TGTGCCAGTAGTGGGTGGGACCGAAACTCTGGGGCCAACGTCCTGACTTTC.

The V call is TRBV19, the J call TRBJ1-2; D might be TRBD1 (5 bases). CDR3 length equals 14 residues. CDR1 is LNHDA and CDR2 is SQIVND in the germline V gene (reference sequence). V was shortened by 6 bases and J by 5 bases, with 16 bases between the two germline ends. The CDR3 DNA reads TGTGCCAGTAGCCTACAGGCCCCGGGTTATGGCTACACCTTC. It encodes CASSLQAPGYGYTF.

The rearrangement links TRBV10-3 to TRBJ1-2; possibly TRBD1 for D (5 bases). The CDR3 sequence is 14 residues long. Trimming stripped 11 bases from V and 7 bases from J, with 23 bases between. Germline V gene data show CDR1 as ENHRY and CDR2 as SYGVKD. CDR3: CAVAVGDRISGYTF. The CDR3 DNA follows: TGTGCCGTCGCCGTTGGGGACCGTATTAGTGGCTACACCTTC.

The chain links TRBV2 to TRBJ2-1; the D is unclear. The CDR3 totals 14 residues. With 4 bases removed from V and 6 bases from J, the gap between germline ends came to 13 bases. Germline CDR1 SNHLY, CDR2 FYNNEI. The CDR3 loop reads CASSASDSGNEQFF. The CDR3 DNA follows: TGTGCCAGCAGTGCCAGTGACTCCGGCAATGAGCAGTTCTTC.

The table lists this clone with a few counts. The chain carries TRBV18 and TRBJ2-7; D is possibly TRBD1 (6 bases). The ends were cut back, 3 bases at V and 6 bases at J, with 12 bases in the middle. CDR1 is KGHSH and CDR2 is LQKENI in the germline V gene. The CDR3 is 13 residues long. Here the CDR3 DNA reads TGTGCCAGCTCACCTAAACAGGGCTCCGAGCAGTACTTC. As protein: CASSPKQGSEQYF.

The chain carries TRBV7-3 and TRBJ1-1; D call uncertain. CDR1 is SGHTA and CDR2 is FQGTGA in the germline V gene. This CDR3 is built from 13 residues. V lost 0 bases to trimming and J lost 7 bases, with 9 bases between them. This chain's CDR3 is CASSLTYGREAFF. The CDR3 coding sequence is TGTGCCAGCAGCTTAACTTACGGGCGTGAAGCTTTCTTT.

The chain employs TRBV14 and TRBJ2-5, with D maybe TRBD1 (5 bases). Trimming removed 3 bases from V and 1 base from J, with 9 bases in between. The CDR3 length is 14 residues. Germline V CDR1 and CDR2: SGHDN, FVKESK. CDR3 sequence (DNA): TGTGCCAGCAGCCAGGCCGACAGCCAAGAGACCCAGTACTTC. This translates into CASSQADSQETQYF. Looking up the rest from reference TRBV14 and TRBJ2-5 gives the full variable domain: EAGVTQFPSHSVIEKGQTVTLRCDPISGHDNLYWYRRVMGKEIKFLLHFVKESKQDESGMPNNRFLAERTGGTYSTLKVQPAELEDSGVYFCASSQADSQETQYFGPGTRLLVL.

Concerning this clone itself: This sample also contains other DNA sequences that code for the same CDR3. The chain links TRBV10-3 to TRBJ2-5; D call uncertain. CDR3 length equals 12 residues. Deletions cut 0 bases from V and 5 bases from J, with 4 bases between. Germline V CDR1 and CDR2: ENHRY, SYGVKD. For the CDR3, the DNA is TGTGCCATCAGTGAGTCGTCCGAGACCCAGTACTTC. Translation: CAISESSETQYF.

This clone has just a few counts. The gene calls are TRBV28 and TRBJ1-5, with no clear D. The CDR3 consists of 16 residues. Germline V lookup: CDR1 MDHEN, CDR2 SYDVKM. V lost 1 base to trimming and J lost 0 bases, with 10 bases between them. CDR3: CASSLSPGISNQPQHF. The CDR3 region has the DNA TGTGCCAGCAGTTTATCGCCGGGGATTAGCAATCAGCCCCAGCATTTT.

The genes are TRBV2 and TRBJ2-7, with 7 bases lining up with TRBD2. The trim removed 6 bases at V and 0 bases at J, leaving 8 bases unmatched. CDR1 and CDR2 from the germline V gene are SNHLY and FYNNEI. The CDR3 extends over 15 amino acids. For the CDR3, the DNA is TGTGCCAGCAGATCCGGACTAGTCCTCTCCTACGAGCAGTACTTC. This gives the protein CASRSGLVLSYEQYF.

The chain recombines TRBV7-3 with TRBJ2-7; 13 bases match TRBD2. The CDR3 sequence is 15 residues long. Per the germline V gene, CDR1 is SGHTA and CDR2 is FQGTGA. With 5 bases clipped from V and 7 bases from J, the junction kept 8 bases outside the gene matches. The CDR3 DNA reads TGTGCCAGCAGCCCACTAGCGGGAGGGCAAGGGGAGCAGTACTTC. It codes for CASSPLAGGQGEQYF.

The sample holds a few counts of this clone. The chain has TRBV29-1 and TRBJ1-2; tentatively, D is TRBD1 (5 bases). Deletions cut 6 bases from V and 5 bases from J, with 19 bases between. The CDR3 extends over 14 amino acids. Germline loops: CDR1 SQVTM, CDR2 ANQGSEA. The CDR3 spells CSVQPQVGLYGYTF. Written as DNA, the CDR3 is TGCAGCGTCCAACCTCAGGTGGGGCTTTATGGCTACACCTTC. Variable domain in full (rest from reference TRBV29-1 and TRBJ1-2): SAVISQKPSRDICQRGTSLTIQCQVDSQVTMMFWYRQQPGQSLTLIATANQGSEATYESGFVIDKFPISRPNLTFSTLTVSNMSPEDSSIYLCSVQPQVGLYGYTFGSGTRLTVV.

The rearrangement uses TRBV7-9 and TRBJ1-3, with a weak D call TRBD1 (6 bases). Trimming left V 6 bases short and J 0 bases short, with 12 bases between. Germline V gene data show CDR1 as SEHNR and CDR2 as FQNEAQ (reference sequence). The CDR3 contains 15 residues. CDR3 coding DNA: TGTGCCAGCAGATCCACAGGGCACTCTGGAAACACCATATATTTT. This gives the protein CASRSTGHSGNTIYF.

The chain is built from TRBV6-9 and TRBJ2-5; D is unresolved. Looked up from germline, CDR1 is MNHGY and CDR2 is SVAAGI. The CDR3 loop spans 15 amino acids. V was clipped by 3 bases and J by 1 base, with 12 bases between them. CDR3 sequence: CASSYSALRQETQYF. CDR3 bases: TGTGCCAGCAGTTACTCGGCGCTTCGCCAAGAGACCCAGTACTTC.